This TCR beta chain was recovered during a study of T-cell memory formation after mild COVID-19. Of note for this clonotype: Its antigen is unknown.

One entry per CDR3 protein, called by TCRdb with MiXCR from the 5' RACE reads. The sample comprises 580,000 or so distinct CDR3 sequences, 15% to 20% of which are singletons, and about 7.5% rests with the top ten. Study conclusions and caveats: Certain responding clones were present in pre-infection memory, suggesting participation of cross-reactive memory. Contracting CD8+ clones were enriched in EMRA, CD4+ mainly in CM and EM.

Sequencing input: PBMCs or a T cell subset sorted from them (not recorded which). This TCR derives from an adult woman who had mild COVID-19 (a few samples of this study predate the infection). Cell type and time point are not known.

This CDR3 reads CSAYPKGQEGQRSYNEQFF. In nucleotides, the CDR3 is TGCAGTGCTTATCCCAAAGGACAGGAAGGCCAGAGGTCCTACAATGAGCAGTTCTTC. The rearrangement joins TRBV20-1 to TRBJ2-1; 7 bases fit TRBD1. J gave up 1 base and V 5 bases, and 20 bases lay outside the gene matches. The CDR3 is 19 amino acids. CDR1 is DFQATT and CDR2 is SNEGSKA in the germline V gene (reference sequence).